A single sample gave rise to the 29 T cell receptor beta chains below, sequenced in a study of low-dose radiotherapy and immunotherapy resistance in tumors. Both TCRalpha and TCRbeta chains were reverse transcribed with V-gene-specific primers. Both a constant-region primer and a V-primer adapter served to amplify TCRs across 15 to 25 PCR cycles. TCRdb re-derived calls from the reads in MiXCR, one entry per CDR3 protein. The sample records fewer than 10,000 distinct CDR3 sequences, approximately 81% being singletons. These receptors all come from a human donor with advanced metastatic prostate, ovarian, gallbladder or colorectal cancer (not recorded which). This table probably holds off-target reads from a library built for another chain.

The sample holds a few counts of this clonotype. The chain employs TRBV28 and TRBJ2-2; the D is unclear. In germline, CDR1 is MDHEN, CDR2 SYDVKM. The CDR3 totals 15 residues. Trimming removed 7 bases from V and 4 bases from J, with 16 bases in between. The CDR3 spells CASTPSAGPTGELFF. CDR3 nucleotide sequence: TGTGCCAGCACCCCCTCGGCCGGGCCCACCGGGGAGCTGTTTTTT.

The rearrangement links TRBV4-3 to TRBJ2-7; possibly TRBD1 or TRBD2 for D (5 bases each). The V gene lost 0 bases and the J gene lost 1 base, with 10 bases spanning the gap. CDR3 length: 15 amino acids. CDR1 and CDR2 from the germline V gene are LGHNA and YSLEER. CDR3 residues: CASSQELGPSYEQYF. CDR3 coding DNA: TGCGCCAGCAGCCAAGAACTGGGACCTTCCTACGAGCAGTACTTC.

V and J are TRBV2 and TRBJ2-1; 8 bases agree with TRBD2. The CDR3 runs to 15 residues. The junction had 3 bases not matched to a gene; V was cut back by 4 bases and J by 1 base. CDR1 is SNHLY and CDR2 is FYNNEI in the germline V gene. The CDR3 region has the DNA TGTGCCAGCAGTGCTGAGCGGGGGTCCTACAATGAGCAGTTCTTC. Residues: CASSAERGSYNEQFF.

This sequence joins TRBV28 and TRBJ2-7, with 12 bases aligning to TRBD2. This CDR3 is 16 amino acids long. V lost 3 bases and J lost 2; bases outside the gene matches: 5. Germline V lookup: CDR1 MDHEN, CDR2 SYDVKM. The CDR3 region is CASSLLTSGSPYEQYF. For the CDR3, the DNA is TGTGCCAGCAGTTTGCTGACTAGCGGGAGTCCCTACGAGCAGTACTTC.

The chain links TRBV12-3 or TRBV12-4 to TRBJ1-5; no definite D call. Trimming left V 6 bases short and J 0 bases short, with 3 bases between. CDR3 length equals 12 residues. CDR3 amino acids: CASRNSNQPQHF. DNA of the CDR3: TGTGCCAGCAGGAATAGCAATCAGCCCCAGCATTTT.

The rearrangement links TRBV10-3 to TRBJ2-3; 9 nucleotides agree with TRBD1. The length of the CDR3 is 17 residues. The germline gives CDR1 ENHRY, CDR2 SYGVKD. The V segment lost 5 bases and the J segment 1 base; nucleotides outside the gene matches: 10. The CDR3 region has the DNA TGTGCCATCAGTTCACCCGACAGGGGGTTTGGCACAGATACGCAGTATTTT. It codes for CAISSPDRGFGTDTQYF.

This chain connects TRBV18 to TRBJ1-1; 8 bases are shared with TRBD1. CDR1 and CDR2 (germline): KGHSH, LQKENI. V lost 4 bases and J lost 10; bases outside the gene matches: 5. The CDR3 loop spans 12 amino acids. CDR3 protein: CASSHGQGGAFF. The CDR3 DNA reads TGTGCCAGCTCACACGGACAGGGAGGAGCTTTCTTT.

In its sample, this clonotype was seen a few times. The J gene is TRBJ2-3, the V gene TRBV29-1; 8 nucleotides line up with TRBD2. With 7 bases clipped from V and 4 bases from J, the junction kept 10 bases outside the gene matches. Germline V gene data show CDR1 as SQVTM and CDR2 as ANQGSEA. The CDR3 is 14 amino acids. This chain's CDR3 is CSAHQRELADTQYF. The CDR3 region has the DNA TGCAGCGCGCATCAGCGGGAGTTGGCAGATACGCAGTATTTT.

This clonotype was seen only a few times. The rearrangement uses TRBV12-3 or TRBV12-4 and TRBJ2-7, with D tentatively TRBD2 (6 bases). This CDR3 contains 15 residues. The V gene lost 2 bases and the J gene lost 6 bases, with 17 bases spanning the gap. The CDR3 DNA reads as TGTGCCAGCAGTTTAACCTCGACTAGTGTCGGCGAGCAGTACTTC. This encodes CASSLTSTSVGEQYF.

The chain combines TRBV10-3 with TRBJ2-4; tentative D call: TRBD1 (6 bases). Trimming pared 3 bases from V and 0 bases from J, leaving 15 bases between. Germline assignment: CDR1 ENHRY and CDR2 SYGVKD. The CDR3 is 17 residues long. Here the CDR3 DNA reads TGTGCCATCAGTGAATTGGACAGCGTCGCAGCCAAAAACATTCAGTACTTC. It translates to CAISELDSVAAKNIQYF.

The chain joins TRBV28 to TRBJ2-7; no clear D gene. CDR1 is MDHEN, CDR2 SYDVKM, per germline. CDR3 size: 13 residues. With 1 base removed from V and 2 bases from J, the gap between germline ends came to 6 bases. The CDR3 protein is CASSLSVTYEQYF. CDR3 nucleotide sequence: TGTGCCAGCAGTTTATCAGTAACCTACGAGCAGTACTTC.

This clonotype has a handful of counts. CDR3 DNA: TGTGCCAGCAGACTCGGACAGGTGAGCGAGCAGTTCTTC. It is translated as CASRLGQVSEQFF. V and J are TRBV6-8 and TRBJ2-1, with TRBD1 identical over 7 bases. The ends lost 6 bases at V and 10 bases at J; junction bases unmatched: 9. The germline V gene encodes CDR1 MNHGY and CDR2 SAAAGT. This CDR3 region has 13 residues.

V gene TRBV29-1 combines with J gene TRBJ2-7; 8 bases line up with TRBD1. The CDR3 has 13 residues. Germline V gives CDR1 SQVTM, CDR2 ANQGSEA. V gave up 4 bases and J gave up 7 bases; unmatched junction bases: 9. CDR3 protein: CSVAGQGAREQYF. As DNA, the CDR3 is TGCAGCGTTGCGGGGCAGGGGGCTCGGGAGCAGTACTTC.

The chain employs TRBV29-1 and TRBJ2-1; D is undetermined. The CDR3 totals 11 residues. Germline lookup yields CDR1 SQVTM and CDR2 ANQGSEA. DNA of the CDR3: TGCTGTTGTGTAGTGAACAATGAGCAGTTCTTC. Protein product: CCCVVNNEQFF.

This clonotype has only a few counts. The chain carries TRBV5-1 and TRBJ2-1; D is undetermined. From germline, CDR1 is SGHRS and CDR2 YFSETQ. The CDR3 is 14 residues long. V was cut by 1 base and J by 7 bases, with 12 bases left in between. In DNA form, the CDR3 reads TGCGCCAGCAGCTTGTACCCGGTGGGAAATGAGCAGTTCTTC. Its protein is CASSLYPVGNEQFF. Variable domain in full (rest from reference TRBV5-1 and TRBJ2-1): KAGVTQTPRYLIKTRGQQVTLSCSPISGHRSVSWYQQTPGQGLQFLFEYFSETQRNKGNFPGRFSGRQFSNSRSEMNVSTLELGDSALYLCASSLYPVGNEQFFGPGTRLTVL.

The chain uses TRBV29-1 and TRBJ2-7; the D gene could be TRBD1 or TRBD2 (5 bases each). The V gene lost 2 bases and the J gene lost 0 bases, with 8 bases spanning the gap. The CDR3 is made up of 13 amino acids. CDR1 SQVTM and CDR2 ANQGSEA come from the germline V gene. The chain's CDR3 is CSVERGGSYEQYF. For the CDR3, the DNA is TGCAGCGTTGAACGGGGCGGCTCCTACGAGCAGTACTTC.

This chain joins TRBV5-1 and TRBJ2-2; no clear D. V dropped 5 bases and J dropped 3 bases, with 8 bases sitting between them. There are 13 residues in the CDR3. Per the germline V gene, CDR1 is SGHRS and CDR2 is YFSETQ. CDR3 loop: CASSEIDTGELFF. CDR3 bases: TGCGCCAGCAGTGAGATCGACACCGGGGAGCTGTTTTTT.

This chain links TRBV28 with TRBJ2-7; 14 positions agree with TRBD2. Germline CDR1 is MDHEN and CDR2 is SYDVKM. CDR3 length: 16 amino acids. The trim removed 5 bases at V and 5 bases at J, leaving 8 bases unmatched. The chain's CDR3 is CASSRPGLAGGNEQYF. The CDR3 coding sequence is TGTGCCAGCAGTAGGCCCGGACTAGCGGGAGGCAACGAGCAGTACTTC.

CDR3: CASSPREGRTGELFF. The CDR3 nucleotides read TGTGCCAGCAGTCCGAGGGAGGGCCGCACCGGGGAGCTGTTTTTT. The chain has TRBV12-3 or TRBV12-4 and TRBJ2-2, with 7 bases identical to TRBD2. The CDR3 sequence is 15 residues long. V gave up 5 bases and J gave up 4 bases; unmatched junction bases: 7.

This chain connects TRBV28 to TRBJ2-3, with 10 bases aligning to TRBD2. V lost 4 bases, J lost 4 bases, and 2 bases stayed unmatched. The CDR3 has 14 residues. CDR1 and CDR2 from the germline V gene are MDHEN and SYDVKM. The CDR3 DNA reads as TGTGCCAGCAGTTCAGCGGGAGGGCCAGATACGCAGTATTTT. Its protein is CASSSAGGPDTQYF.

The CDR3 sequence is CASRDDKGLTYEQYF. Written as DNA, the CDR3 is TGCGCCAGCAGAGATGACAAGGGGTTGACCTACGAGCAGTACTTC. J is TRBJ2-7 and V is TRBV5-1; D is perhaps TRBD1 (5 bases). Germline CDR1 reads SGHRS; CDR2 reads YFSETQ. Trimming stripped 5 bases from V and 2 bases from J, with 17 bases between. The CDR3 length is 15 residues.

This chain links TRBV28 with TRBJ2-7, with D maybe TRBD2 (6 bases). This CDR3 contains 16 residues. Germline V gene lookup returns CDR1 MDHEN and CDR2 SYDVKM. Trimming removed 7 bases at V and 6 bases at J, with 25 bases between. The CDR3 DNA reads as TGTGCCAGCAAATCCGTTTGGCAGGGACTCTCGTCCGAGCAGTACTTC. Translating it yields CASKSVWQGLSSEQYF.

This clonotype turned up a few times. This rearrangement joins TRBV18 to TRBJ2-1; TRBD1 aligns across 7 bases. This CDR3 is 15 amino acids long. The germline gives CDR1 KGHSH, CDR2 LQKENI. J was trimmed by 1 base and V by 6 bases; bases with no gene match: 6. The CDR3 DNA reads TGTGCCAGCTCCCCGGACAGGCAATCCTACAATGAGCAGTTCTTC. Amino acids: CASSPDRQSYNEQFF. The full variable domain, with the rest looked up from reference TRBV18 and TRBJ2-1, is NAGVMQNPRHLVRRRGQEARLRCSPMKGHSHVYWYRQLPEEGLKFMVYLQKENIIDESGMPKERFSAEFPKEGPSILRIQQVVRGDSAAYFCASSPDRQSYNEQFFGPGTRLTVL.

The chain has TRBV2 and TRBJ2-7, with D perhaps matching TRBD2 (6 bases). V lost 5 bases to trimming and J lost 4 bases, with 24 bases between them. The length of the CDR3 is 17 residues. Germline V gives CDR1 SNHLY, CDR2 FYNNEI. In DNA, the CDR3 is TGTGCCAGCAGTAGAGGTTTGTCGGCGCCGGGACTTTACGAGCAGTACTTC. Amino acids: CASSRGLSAPGLYEQYF.

The sample holds a few counts of this clonotype. V gene TRBV5-1 combines with J gene TRBJ2-3; 8 bases agree with TRBD1. This CDR3 region has 14 residues. V lost 5 bases and J lost 1; bases outside the gene matches: 3. Germline-derived CDR1 and CDR2 are SGHRS and YFSETQ. CDR3 protein: CASSPGQGTDTQYF. In DNA form, the CDR3 reads TGCGCCAGCAGTCCGGGACAGGGCACAGATACGCAGTATTTT.

The chain couples TRBV7-8 to TRBJ2-7; 8 bases align to TRBD2. The CDR3 consists of 14 residues. Looked up from germline, CDR1 is SGHVS and CDR2 is FQNEAQ. V dropped 2 bases and J dropped 4; count of bases not matched to a gene: 4. The CDR3 loop reads CASSLLSGSYEQYF. For the CDR3, the DNA is TGTGCCAGCAGCTTACTCAGCGGGAGTTACGAGCAGTACTTC.

This clonotype has a single count. The chain uses TRBV2 and TRBJ2-3; D might be TRBD2 (6 bases). Trimming left V 6 bases short and J 1 base short, with 14 bases between. The CDR3 spans 15 residues. The germline CDR1 and CDR2 sequences are SNHLY and FYNNEI. CDR3 DNA: TGTGCCAGCAGGCAAGGCGGGATAGGCACAGATACGCAGTATTTT. As protein: CASRQGGIGTDTQYF.

CDR3 in amino acids: CASRMTGGYEQYF. Here the CDR3 DNA reads TGTGCCAGCAGAATGACAGGGGGGTACGAGCAGTACTTC. The J gene is TRBJ2-7, the V gene TRBV12-3 or TRBV12-4, with 9 bases that match TRBD1. The CDR3 covers 13 residues. J was trimmed by 4 bases and V by 6 bases; bases with no gene match: 4.

The genes are TRBV30 and TRBJ1-2; possible D gene TRBD1, 5 bases. The V end lost 1 base, the J end lost 4 bases, and 7 bases lay between the germline ends. This CDR3 spans 12 amino acids. Germline V gene data show CDR1 as GTSNPN and CDR2 as SVGIG (reference sequence). Written as DNA, the CDR3 is TGTGCCTGGAGTGCGGGACCCTATGGCTACACCTTC. It encodes CAWSAGPYGYTF.